The T cell receptor beta chain under discussion was sequenced for a study of blood T cell repertoires in COVID-19. For the study at large: Italy, Spain and the United States were the sources of the convalescent and acute COVID-19 samples.

Sequenced by immunoSEQ multiplex PCR; TCRdb stores in-frame clones only, minus some. This table holds around 150,000 clones, approximately 92% found once. During active infection, Seattle patients enrolled and were then monitored through disease. V lost 5 bases, J lost 4 bases, and 26 bases lay in between. The CDR3 has 19 amino acids. CDR1 is KGHDR, CDR2 SFDVKD, per germline. Sequenced sample: peripheral blood. The V call is TRBV24-1, the J call TRBJ1-5; TRBD1 is a possible D gene (5 bases). This clonotype was obtained from a young man with COVID-19, enrolled during active disease. The CDR3 reads CATSGGRLDNGGDNQPQHF. The CDR3, as DNA: TGTGCCACCAGTGGGGGCCGATTAGACAACGGGGGAGATAATCAGCCCCAGCATTTT.